The next 13 T cell receptor beta chains were all read from a single sample in a study of type 1 and type 2 diabetes patients. Amplification started from genomic DNA. Amplification of the beta chain CDR3 used 30 forward and 13 reverse multiplex primers. TCRdb analysed the multiplex PCR reads with MiXCR anew, one entry per CDR3 protein. The sample shows 250,000 or so distinct CDR3 sequences, over 45% of them seen only once. The sequenced sample consisted of peripheral blood mononuclear cells (PBMCs). These receptor sequences come from a man between 18 and 35 years old with type 2 diabetes.

This chain uses TRBV20-1 with TRBJ1-2, with TRBD1 as a possible D gene (5 bases). Germline CDR1 reads DFQATT; CDR2 reads SNEGSKA (reference sequence). V lost 6 bases, J lost 5 bases, and 10 bases lay in between. This CDR3 contains 11 residues. The CDR3 reads CSASKGYGYTF. The CDR3 coding sequence is TGCAGTGCCTCGAAGGGGTATGGCTACACCTTC.

The rearrangement uses TRBV5-1 and TRBJ2-5; 11 bases fit TRBD1. V shed 0 bases, J shed 3 bases, and the junction held 1 base outside the gene matches. Germline lookup yields CDR1 SGHRS and CDR2 YFSETQ. This CDR3 comprises 15 residues. CDR3 protein: CASSLEGQGEETQYF. The CDR3 DNA follows: TGCGCCAGCAGCTTGGAGGGACAGGGGGAAGAGACCCAGTACTTC.

V and J are TRBV20-1 and TRBJ2-7; D not certain. Trimming left V 5 bases short and J 0 bases short, with 5 bases between. Per germline, CDR1 DFQATT and CDR2 SNEGSKA (reference sequence). The CDR3 has 11 residues. This CDR3 reads CSAVLSYEQYF. CDR3 in DNA: TGCAGTGCTGTCCTCTCCTACGAGCAGTACTTC.

The chain couples TRBV6-2 or TRBV6-3 to TRBJ1-5; D ambiguous. Germline-derived CDR1 and CDR2 are MNHEY and SVGEGT. CDR3 length equals 13 residues. V lost 8 bases and J 5 bases, leaving 13 bases between the germline ends. This CDR3 reads CASENSADQPQHF. Written as DNA, the CDR3 is TGTGCCAGCGAGAACAGCGCGGATCAGCCCCAGCATTTT.

This clonotype was counted many times. The V call is TRBV30, the J call TRBJ2-1; D is possibly TRBD1 or TRBD2 (5 bases each). The CDR3 is made up of 12 amino acids. Germline V CDR1 and CDR2: GTSNPN, SVGIG (reference sequence). V lost 5 bases, J lost 3 bases, and 8 bases lay in between. CDR3 bases: TGTGCCTGGGGGACCGACTACAATGAGCAGTTCTTC. Translating gives CAWGTDYNEQFF.

This clonotype was counted a few times. The chain employs TRBV30 and TRBJ2-7, with D perhaps TRBD2 (6 bases). Per germline, CDR1 GTSNPN and CDR2 SVGIG (reference sequence). The CDR3 runs 13 residues. V gave up 8 bases and J gave up 4 bases, with 18 bases separating them. The CDR3 coding sequence is TGTGCCAGCAGCCTCGTTAGCGGTTACGAGCAGTACTTC. Its translation: CASSLVSGYEQYF.

Turning to this clonotype: One junction end disagrees with the germline gene, perhaps due to a read error. The chain is built from TRBV7-2 and TRBJ1-1; tentative D call: TRBD1 (6 bases). This CDR3 comprises 15 residues. Looked up from germline, CDR1 is SGHTA and CDR2 is FQGNSA. CDR3 residues: CASSWGGQPNTEALF. The CDR3 nucleotides are TGTGCCAGCAGCTGGGGAGGACAGCCGAACACTGAAGCTCTCTTT.

The chain combines TRBV20-1 with TRBJ2-3; D remains ambiguous. Germline CDR1 and CDR2: DFQATT and SNEGSKA (reference sequence). CDR3 length: 15 amino acids. In nucleotides, the CDR3 is TGCAGCGTTGATTCGATGGTAAGGAGCACAGATACGCAGTATTTT. This sequence encodes CSVDSMVRSTDTQYF.

In DNA form, the CDR3 reads TGTGCCATCAGTGAGTCGCCGGGAGATACGCAGTATTTT. Protein product: CAISESPGDTQYF. The genes are TRBV10-3 and TRBJ2-3; D not certain. There are 13 residues in the CDR3. From germline, CDR1 is ENHRY and CDR2 SYGVKD. The V end was cut by 0 bases, the J end by 5 bases, with 6 bases between.

The V call is TRBV5-4, the J call TRBJ2-6; D might be TRBD2 (5 bases). This CDR3 region has 15 residues. Germline CDR1 reads SGHNT; CDR2 reads YYREEE (reference sequence). The germline V and J ends were trimmed by 8 bases and 4 bases, with 16 bases remaining between them. This CDR3 reads CASSISGSGANVLTF. CDR3 DNA sequence: TGTGCCAGTAGTATATCGGGGTCAGGGGCCAACGTCCTGACTTTC.

This clonotype was recorded a few times. This chain links TRBV3-1 with TRBJ2-5; TRBD2 aligns across 8 bases. Looked up from germline, CDR1 is LGHDT and CDR2 is YNNKEL (reference sequence). This CDR3 contains 14 residues. J was trimmed by 2 bases and V by 4 bases; bases with no gene match: 3. CDR3 DNA: TGTGCCAGCAGCCTAGGGACTAGACAAGAGACCCAGTACTTC. Its protein is CASSLGTRQETQYF.

Only one count was recorded for this clonotype. V is TRBV6-5 and J is TRBJ1-4; 7 bases agree with TRBD1. V lost 5 bases, J lost 7 bases, and 7 bases stayed unmatched. The CDR3 extends over 14 amino acids. Germline CDR1 reads MNHEY; CDR2 reads SVGAGI. This chain's CDR3 is CASSTNRGGEKLFF. The CDR3 DNA is TGTGCCAGCAGTACCAACAGGGGCGGTGAAAAACTGTTTTTT.

This chain uses TRBV4-1 with TRBJ2-3; TRBD1 aligns across 7 bases. Germline-derived CDR1 and CDR2 are MGHRA and YSYEKL. J was trimmed by 2 bases and V by 3 bases; bases with no gene match: 2. The CDR3 spans 14 residues. In nucleotides, the CDR3 is TGCGCCAGCAGCCATGGGACAGCCACAGATACGCAGTATTTT. Its translation: CASSHGTATDTQYF.